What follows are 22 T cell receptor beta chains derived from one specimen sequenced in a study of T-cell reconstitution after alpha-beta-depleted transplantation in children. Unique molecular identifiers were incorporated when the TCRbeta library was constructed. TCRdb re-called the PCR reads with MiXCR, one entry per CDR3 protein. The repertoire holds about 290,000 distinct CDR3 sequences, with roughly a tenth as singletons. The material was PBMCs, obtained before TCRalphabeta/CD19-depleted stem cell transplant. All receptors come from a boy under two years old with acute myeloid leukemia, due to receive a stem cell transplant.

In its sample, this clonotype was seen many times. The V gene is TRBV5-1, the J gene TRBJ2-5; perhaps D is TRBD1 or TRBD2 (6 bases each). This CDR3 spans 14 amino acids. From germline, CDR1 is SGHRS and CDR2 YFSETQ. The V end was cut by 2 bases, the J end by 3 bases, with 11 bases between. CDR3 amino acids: CASSFTGTEETQYF. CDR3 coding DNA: TGCGCCAGCAGCTTCACAGGGACTGAAGAGACCCAGTACTTC.

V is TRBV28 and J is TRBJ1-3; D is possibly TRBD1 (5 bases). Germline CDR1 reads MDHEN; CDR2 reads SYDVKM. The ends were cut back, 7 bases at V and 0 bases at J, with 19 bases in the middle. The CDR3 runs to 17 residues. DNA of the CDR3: TGTGCCAGCAACCAAGGCGGGGGGTTCCTCTCTGGAAACACCATATATTTT. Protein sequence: CASNQGGGFLSGNTIYF.

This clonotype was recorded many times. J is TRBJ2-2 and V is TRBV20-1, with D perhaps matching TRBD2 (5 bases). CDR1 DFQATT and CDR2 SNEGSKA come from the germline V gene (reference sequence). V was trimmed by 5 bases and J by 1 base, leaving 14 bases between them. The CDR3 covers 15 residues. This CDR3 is CSAAQGRVNTGELFF. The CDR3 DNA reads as TGCAGTGCTGCCCAAGGGCGGGTGAACACCGGGGAGCTGTTTTTT.

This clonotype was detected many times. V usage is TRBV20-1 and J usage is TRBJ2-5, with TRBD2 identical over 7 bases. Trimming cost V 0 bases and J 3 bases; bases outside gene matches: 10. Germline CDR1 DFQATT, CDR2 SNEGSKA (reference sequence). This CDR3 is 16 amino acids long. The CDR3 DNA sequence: TGCAGTGCTAGAGACCTCCCTTTTACTAGCGAAGAGACCCAGTACTTC. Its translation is CSARDLPFTSEETQYF.

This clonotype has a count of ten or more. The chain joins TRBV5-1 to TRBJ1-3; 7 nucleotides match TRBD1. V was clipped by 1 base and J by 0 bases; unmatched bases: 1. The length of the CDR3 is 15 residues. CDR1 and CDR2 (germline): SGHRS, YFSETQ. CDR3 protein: CASSLRQGSGNTIYF. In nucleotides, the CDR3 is TGCGCCAGCAGCTTGAGACAGGGCTCTGGAAACACCATATATTTT.

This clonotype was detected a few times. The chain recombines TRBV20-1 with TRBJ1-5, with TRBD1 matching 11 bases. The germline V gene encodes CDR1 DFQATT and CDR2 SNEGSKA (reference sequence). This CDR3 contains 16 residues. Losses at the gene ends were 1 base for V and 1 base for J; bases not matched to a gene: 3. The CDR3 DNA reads TGCAGTGCTAGAGGGGGACAGGGGGGGAGCAATCAGCCCCAGCATTTT. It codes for CSARGGQGGSNQPQHF.

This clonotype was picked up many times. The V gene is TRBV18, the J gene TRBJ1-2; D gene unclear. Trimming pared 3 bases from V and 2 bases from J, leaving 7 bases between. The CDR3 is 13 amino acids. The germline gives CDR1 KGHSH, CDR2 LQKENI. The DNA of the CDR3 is TGTGCCAGCTCACCGCCAGGCAACTATGGCTACACCTTC. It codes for CASSPPGNYGYTF.

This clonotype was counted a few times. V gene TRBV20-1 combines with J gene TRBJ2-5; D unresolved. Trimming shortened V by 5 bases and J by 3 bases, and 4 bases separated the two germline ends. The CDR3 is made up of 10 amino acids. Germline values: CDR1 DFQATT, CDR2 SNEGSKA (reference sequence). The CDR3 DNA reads TGCAGTGCTGGAAAAGAGACCCAGTACTTC. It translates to CSAGKETQYF.

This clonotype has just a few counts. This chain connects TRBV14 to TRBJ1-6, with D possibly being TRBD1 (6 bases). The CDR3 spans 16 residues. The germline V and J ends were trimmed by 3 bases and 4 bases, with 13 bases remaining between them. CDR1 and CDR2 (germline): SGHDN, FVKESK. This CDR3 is CASSHVLGQYNSPLHF. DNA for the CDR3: TGTGCCAGCAGCCACGTGCTAGGACAGTATAATTCACCCCTCCACTTT.

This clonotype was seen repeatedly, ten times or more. The CDR3 loop is CASSLVRGLQETQYF. In nucleotides, the CDR3 is TGTGCCAGCAGCTTGGTCCGGGGACTTCAAGAGACCCAGTACTTC. The chain uses TRBV7-6 and TRBJ2-5; D perhaps matches TRBD2 (6 bases). Germline loops: CDR1 SGHVS, CDR2 FNYEAQ. The V end was cut by 3 bases, the J end by 2 bases, with 13 bases between. This CDR3 spans 15 amino acids.

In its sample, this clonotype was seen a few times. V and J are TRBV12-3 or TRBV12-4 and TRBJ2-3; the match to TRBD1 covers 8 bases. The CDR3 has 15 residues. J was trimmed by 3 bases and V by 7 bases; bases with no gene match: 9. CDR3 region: CASTYGQGSTDTQYF. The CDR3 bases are TGTGCCAGCACCTATGGACAGGGCTCAACAGATACGCAGTATTTT.

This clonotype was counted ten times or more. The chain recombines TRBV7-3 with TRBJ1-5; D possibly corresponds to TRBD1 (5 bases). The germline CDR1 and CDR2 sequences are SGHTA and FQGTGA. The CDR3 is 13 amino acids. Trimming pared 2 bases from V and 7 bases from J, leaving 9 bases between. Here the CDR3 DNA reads TGTGCCAGCAGCTTACTAGAGGGGCAGCCCCAGCATTTT. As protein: CASSLLEGQPQHF.

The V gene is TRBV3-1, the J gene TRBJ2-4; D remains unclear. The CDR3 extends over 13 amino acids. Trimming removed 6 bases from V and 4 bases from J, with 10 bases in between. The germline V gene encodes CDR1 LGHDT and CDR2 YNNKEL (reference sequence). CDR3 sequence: CASRMDGKNIQYF. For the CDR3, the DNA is TGTGCCAGCAGGATGGACGGGAAAAACATTCAGTACTTC. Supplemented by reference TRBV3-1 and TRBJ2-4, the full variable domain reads DTAVSQTPKYLVTQMGNDKSIKCEQNLGHDTMYWYKQDSKKFLKIMFSYNNKELIINETVPNRFSPKSPDKAHLNLHINSLELGDSAVYFCASRMDGKNIQYFGAGTRLSVL.

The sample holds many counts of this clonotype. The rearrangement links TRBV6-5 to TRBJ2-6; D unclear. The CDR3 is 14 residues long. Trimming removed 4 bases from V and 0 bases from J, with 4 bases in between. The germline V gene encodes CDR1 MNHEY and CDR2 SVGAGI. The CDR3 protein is CASSFHSGANVLTF. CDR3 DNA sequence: TGTGCCAGCAGTTTCCACTCTGGGGCCAACGTCCTGACTTTC.

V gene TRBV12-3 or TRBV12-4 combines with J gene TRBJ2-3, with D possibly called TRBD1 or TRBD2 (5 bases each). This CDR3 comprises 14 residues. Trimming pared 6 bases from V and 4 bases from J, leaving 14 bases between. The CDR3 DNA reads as TGTGCCAGCAGATCCGGGACGTATGCAGATACGCAGTATTTT. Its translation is CASRSGTYADTQYF.

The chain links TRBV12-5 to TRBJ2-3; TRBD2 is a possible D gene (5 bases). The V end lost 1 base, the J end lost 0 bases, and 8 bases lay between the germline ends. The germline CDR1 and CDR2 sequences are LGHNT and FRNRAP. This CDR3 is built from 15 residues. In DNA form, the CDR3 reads TGTGCTAGTGGTTTGGGTCGGGGAAGCACAGATACGCAGTATTTT. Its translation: CASGLGRGSTDTQYF.

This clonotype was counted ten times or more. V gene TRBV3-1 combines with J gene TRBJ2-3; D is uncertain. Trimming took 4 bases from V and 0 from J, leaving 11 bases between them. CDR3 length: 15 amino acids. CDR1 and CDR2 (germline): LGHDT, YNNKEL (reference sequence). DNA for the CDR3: TGTGCCAGCAGCCTTCGTCACCGGAGCACAGATACGCAGTATTTT. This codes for CASSLRHRSTDTQYF.

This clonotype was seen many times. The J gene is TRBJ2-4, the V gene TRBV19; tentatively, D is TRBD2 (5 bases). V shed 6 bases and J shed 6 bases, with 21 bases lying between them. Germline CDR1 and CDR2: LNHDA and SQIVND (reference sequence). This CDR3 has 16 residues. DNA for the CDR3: TGTGCCAGTAGCCTTGGCCGTCCCCTAGCCGGAAACATTCAGTACTTC. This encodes CASSLGRPLAGNIQYF.

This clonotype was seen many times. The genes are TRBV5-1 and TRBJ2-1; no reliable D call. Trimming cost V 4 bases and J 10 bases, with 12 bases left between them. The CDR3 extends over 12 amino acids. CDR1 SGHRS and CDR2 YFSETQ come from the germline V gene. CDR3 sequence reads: CASSGNSCEQFF. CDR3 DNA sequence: TGCGCCAGCAGCGGAAATTCGTGCGAGCAGTTCTTC.

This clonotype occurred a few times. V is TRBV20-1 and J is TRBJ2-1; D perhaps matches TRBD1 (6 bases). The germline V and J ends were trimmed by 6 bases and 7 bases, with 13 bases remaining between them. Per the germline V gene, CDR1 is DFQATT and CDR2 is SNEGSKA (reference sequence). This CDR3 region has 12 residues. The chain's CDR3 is CSALKQGNEQFF. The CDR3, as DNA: TGCAGTGCCCTTAAGCAGGGGAATGAGCAGTTCTTC.

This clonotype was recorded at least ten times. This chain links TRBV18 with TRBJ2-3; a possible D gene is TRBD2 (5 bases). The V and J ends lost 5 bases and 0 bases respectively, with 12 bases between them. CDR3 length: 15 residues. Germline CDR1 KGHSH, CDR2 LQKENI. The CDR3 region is CASSAAAASTDTQYF. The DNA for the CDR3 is TGTGCCAGCTCAGCCGCAGCGGCTAGCACAGATACGCAGTATTTT.

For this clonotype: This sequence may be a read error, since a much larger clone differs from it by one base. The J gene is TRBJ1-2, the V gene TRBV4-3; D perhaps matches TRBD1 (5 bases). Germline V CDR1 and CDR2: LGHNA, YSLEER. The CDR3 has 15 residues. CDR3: CATSSERGPNYGYTF. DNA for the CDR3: TGCGCCACCAGCTCCGAACGGGGACCTAACTATGGCTACACCTTC.